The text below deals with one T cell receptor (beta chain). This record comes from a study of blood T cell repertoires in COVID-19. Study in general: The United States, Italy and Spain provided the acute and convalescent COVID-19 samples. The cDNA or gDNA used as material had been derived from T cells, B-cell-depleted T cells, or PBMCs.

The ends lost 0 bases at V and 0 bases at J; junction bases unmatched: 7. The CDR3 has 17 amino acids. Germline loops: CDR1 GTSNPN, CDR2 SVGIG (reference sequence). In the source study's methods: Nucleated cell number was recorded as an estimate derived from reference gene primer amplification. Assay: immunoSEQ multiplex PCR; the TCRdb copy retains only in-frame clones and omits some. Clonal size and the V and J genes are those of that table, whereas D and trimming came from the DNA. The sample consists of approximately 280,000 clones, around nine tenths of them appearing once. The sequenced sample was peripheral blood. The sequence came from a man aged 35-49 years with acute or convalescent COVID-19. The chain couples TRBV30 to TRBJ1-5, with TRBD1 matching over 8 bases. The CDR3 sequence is CAWSVSGQGFSNQPQHF. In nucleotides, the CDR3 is TGTGCCTGGAGTGTTAGCGGACAGGGTTTTAGCAATCAGCCCCAGCATTTT.